The 23 T cell receptor beta chains in this list originate from one sample, sequenced in a study of cytomegalovirus exposure and HLA in healthy donors. 13 Jbeta primers and 60 Vbeta primers were used for the PCR. This table comes from immunoSEQ multiplex PCR, and its TCRdb copy is limited to in-frame clones, with some not included. The top ten hold over 2% of the sample, which has some 140,000 clones, 60% to 80% seen once. The sequenced material came from PBMCs. The receptors come from a man younger than 40 in good health and CMV-seronegative.

This clone has only one observation. The V call is TRBV6-1, the J call TRBJ1-3; 7 bases fit TRBD1. CDR3 length: 12 residues. CDR1 is MNHNS, CDR2 SASEGT, per germline. J was trimmed by 7 bases and V by 6 bases; bases with no gene match: 3. The CDR3 here is CASSGRGNTIYF. The CDR3 region has the DNA TGTGCCAGCAGCGGCAGGGGGAACACCATATATTTT.

The rearrangement joins TRBV5-6 to TRBJ2-3; a weak D match, TRBD2 (5 bases). Germline V gives CDR1 SGHDT, CDR2 YYEEEE. This CDR3 comprises 17 residues. Trimming stripped 1 base from V and 0 bases from J, with 15 bases between. The CDR3 spells CASSLPIGERSTDTQYF. In DNA form, the CDR3 reads TGTGCCAGCAGCTTGCCCATCGGGGAGCGGAGCACAGATACGCAGTATTTT.

The chain employs TRBV11-3 and TRBJ2-3; D may be TRBD2 (6 bases). This CDR3 has 14 residues. CDR1 and CDR2 (germline): SGHNT, YENEEA. V was clipped by 5 bases and J by 4 bases, with 13 bases between them. The CDR3 region is CASSPLGGADTQYF. CDR3 in DNA: TGTGCCAGCAGCCCTCTGGGAGGTGCAGATACGCAGTATTTT. Drawing the rest from reference TRBV11-3 and TRBJ2-3, the complete variable domain is EAGVVQSPRYKIIEKKQPVAFWCNPISGHNTLYWYLQNLGQGPELLIRYENEEAVDDSQLPKDRFSAERLKGVDSTLKIQPAELGDSAVYLCASSPLGGADTQYFGPGTRLTVL.

The chain joins TRBV27 to TRBJ2-7; 8 bases are shared with TRBD2. The CDR3 covers 13 residues. Germline lookup yields CDR1 MNHEY and CDR2 SMNVEV (reference sequence). V dropped 5 bases and J dropped 2; count of bases not matched to a gene: 2. CDR3 sequence: CASSLTSAYEQYF. CDR3 sequence (DNA): TGTGCCAGCAGTCTGACTAGCGCCTACGAGCAGTACTTC.

The rearrangement joins TRBV2 to TRBJ2-5, with D maybe TRBD2 (6 bases). The J call could be wrong; TRBJ2-7 is a better fit for the DNA end. Looked up from germline, CDR1 is SNHLY and CDR2 is FYNNEI. The CDR3 is 13 residues long. CDR3 loop: CASGRGPAYEQYF. CDR3 DNA: TGTGCCAGCGGGCGGGGTCCAGCCTACGAGCAGTACTTC.

The chain has TRBV28 and TRBJ1-1; D is ambiguous. CDR1 is MDHEN, CDR2 SYDVKM, per germline. This CDR3 has 13 residues. V gave up 8 bases and J gave up 2 bases, with 12 bases separating them. The CDR3 spells CASAPHKNTEAFF. CDR3 DNA: TGTGCCAGCGCTCCACATAAAAACACTGAAGCTTTCTTT.

The V and J genes are TRBV6-5 and TRBJ1-2; TRBD1 matches 9 bases. Trimming removed 5 bases from V and 8 bases from J; junction bases left unmatched: 12. Germline assignment: CDR1 MNHEY and CDR2 SVGAGI. This CDR3 comprises 15 residues. The CDR3 loop reads CASSTGGQGYSGYTF. As DNA, the CDR3 is TGTGCCAGCAGTACGGGGGGACAGGGCTATAGCGGCTACACCTTC.

There are a few counts of this clone. Other DNA sequences in this sample translate to the same CDR3. The chain couples TRBV6-5 to TRBJ1-1; weak D call: TRBD1 (5 bases). The CDR3 is made up of 15 amino acids. The V end lost 3 bases, the J end lost 0 bases, and 11 bases lay between the germline ends. Germline V lookup: CDR1 MNHEY, CDR2 SVGAGI. CDR3 loop: CASSYSGSMNTEAFF. Written as DNA, the CDR3 is TGTGCCAGCAGTTATTCAGGGTCTATGAACACTGAAGCTTTCTTT.

The chain has TRBV11-2 and TRBJ2-7; D is uncertain. The CDR3 runs to 12 residues. Germline V gives CDR1 SGHAT, CDR2 FQNNGV. The V end lost 0 bases, the J end lost 5 bases, and 5 bases lay between the germline ends. CDR3 nucleotide sequence: TGTGCCAGCAGCTTAGATTCCAACGAGCAGTACTTC. This codes for CASSLDSNEQYF.

The genes are TRBV10-3 and TRBJ2-3; 12 nucleotides align to TRBD2. The V and J ends lost 3 bases and 4 bases, in that order; junction bases with no gene match: 11. This CDR3 is built from 18 residues. CDR1 and CDR2 from the germline V gene are ENHRY and SYGVKD. The CDR3 DNA follows: TGTGCCATCAGTGATGCTAGCGGGAGGGCGCGCTCCCCAGATACGCAGTATTTT. Amino acids: CAISDASGRARSPDTQYF.

The chain joins TRBV18 to TRBJ2-7; TRBD2 matches 8 bases. Germline V gene lookup returns CDR1 KGHSH and CDR2 LQKENI. The length of the CDR3 is 16 residues. V was clipped by 2 bases and J by 1 base; unmatched bases: 7. The CDR3 loop is CASSPRLAGRSYEQYF. The CDR3 DNA reads TGTGCCAGCTCACCAAGGTTAGCGGGGCGTTCCTACGAGCAGTACTTC.

The DNA for the CDR3 is TGTGCCAGCAGTTTAACTAGCGCTATAGAGACCCAGTACTTC. It yields the protein CASSLTSAIETQYF. The chain employs TRBV28 and TRBJ2-5; 7 bases agree with TRBD2. There are 14 residues in the CDR3. Germline V gene lookup returns CDR1 MDHEN and CDR2 SYDVKM. Trimming took 2 bases from V and 4 from J; bases not matched to a gene: 4.

This clone was observed once. The chain links TRBV5-1 to TRBJ2-2; 13 bases line up with TRBD2. J was trimmed by 7 bases and V by 5 bases; bases with no gene match: 8. The CDR3 length is 16 residues. From germline, CDR1 is SGHRS and CDR2 YFSETQ. The CDR3 loop is CASSRTSGRAGGELFF. CDR3 in DNA: TGCGCCAGCAGTCGGACTAGCGGGAGAGCGGGCGGGGAGCTGTTTTTT.

The CDR3 loop is CASRFRGLDGYTF. For the CDR3, the DNA is TGTGCCAGCAGGTTCCGAGGACTGGATGGCTACACCTTC. J is TRBJ1-2 and V is TRBV6-5; no firm D call. The V and J ends lost 6 bases and 6 bases respectively, with 14 bases between them. Germline CDR1 and CDR2: MNHEY and SVGAGI. CDR3 length: 13 residues.

The V and J genes are TRBV7-8 and TRBJ1-3; 8 positions match TRBD1. V shed 7 bases, J shed 3 bases, and the junction held 17 bases outside the gene matches. From germline, CDR1 is SGHVS and CDR2 FQNEAQ. The CDR3 spans 18 residues. CDR3 residues: CASMQGARGALRGNTIYF. In DNA, the CDR3 is TGTGCCAGCATGCAGGGGGCGCGAGGGGCCTTACGTGGAAACACCATATATTTT.

This clone was observed a handful of times. The V and J genes are TRBV5-5 and TRBJ1-2; 7 positions match TRBD1. J was trimmed by 6 bases and V by 3 bases; bases with no gene match: 8. Germline lookup yields CDR1 SGHKS and CDR2 YYEKEE (reference sequence). The CDR3 is made up of 14 amino acids. The CDR3 is CASSYLTGMDGYTF. In DNA form, the CDR3 reads TGTGCCAGCAGCTACCTGACAGGGATGGATGGCTACACCTTC.

The chain couples TRBV2 to TRBJ1-2, with D tentatively TRBD1 (6 bases). This CDR3 is built from 13 residues. Between the trimmed V and J ends, which lost 1 base and 4 bases, there was a span of 7 bases. The germline CDR1 and CDR2 sequences are SNHLY and FYNNEI. CDR3 loop: CASSEDRAYGYTF. The CDR3, as DNA: TGTGCCAGCAGTGAAGACAGGGCCTATGGCTACACCTTC.

The V gene is TRBV11-3, the J gene TRBJ2-2; possibly TRBD2 for D (5 bases). The CDR3 has 13 amino acids. Trimming pared 6 bases from V and 3 bases from J, leaving 8 bases between. Germline V gives CDR1 SGHNT, CDR2 YENEEA. The CDR3 reads CASSSLDTGELFF. DNA for the CDR3: TGTGCCAGCAGTTCACTAGACACCGGGGAGCTGTTTTTT.

The chain links TRBV28 to TRBJ2-3; D possibly corresponds to TRBD1 (6 bases). The V end was cut by 3 bases, the J end by 2 bases, with 12 bases between. This CDR3 is built from 15 residues. Germline V gene data show CDR1 as MDHEN and CDR2 as SYDVKM. DNA of the CDR3: TGTGCCAGCAGTTTGGACAGCCTCGTCACAGATACGCAGTATTTT. This sequence encodes CASSLDSLVTDTQYF.

V and J are TRBV9 and TRBJ2-7; D perhaps matches TRBD2 (7 bases). Trimming pared 3 bases from V and 7 bases from J, leaving 20 bases between. This CDR3 comprises 15 residues. Germline lookup yields CDR1 SGDLS and CDR2 YYNGEE. DNA for the CDR3: TGTGCCAGCAGCGCTAGCCCAGCGGGACACCCGGAGCAGTACTTC. Protein sequence: CASSASPAGHPEQYF.

This sequence joins TRBV30 and TRBJ1-1; tentative D call: TRBD1 (5 bases). Germline lookup yields CDR1 GTSNPN and CDR2 SVGIG (reference sequence). This CDR3 has 14 residues. V lost 5 bases and J lost 4, with 17 bases in between. The CDR3, as DNA: TGTGCCTGGCTGAGGTGGGGGAGGAGCACTGAAGCTTTCTTT. Protein: CAWLRWGRSTEAFF.

This chain connects TRBV6-5 to TRBJ2-3, with 8 bases that match TRBD2. This CDR3 is 16 amino acids long. CDR1 and CDR2 (germline): MNHEY, SVGAGI. V was clipped by 3 bases and J by 3 bases; unmatched bases: 8. CDR3 region: CASSYISGMGTDTQYF. In nucleotides, the CDR3 is TGTGCCAGCAGTTATATTAGCGGGATGGGAACAGATACGCAGTATTTT.

This chain links TRBV9 with TRBJ2-3; TRBD2 might be the D (5 bases). Germline V CDR1 and CDR2: SGDLS, YYNGEE. V lost 0 bases, J lost 7 bases, and 9 bases lay in between. There are 13 residues in the CDR3. The CDR3 DNA follows: TGTGCCAGCAGCGTAGTTGGACTTAATACGCAGTATTTT. As protein: CASSVVGLNTQYF.